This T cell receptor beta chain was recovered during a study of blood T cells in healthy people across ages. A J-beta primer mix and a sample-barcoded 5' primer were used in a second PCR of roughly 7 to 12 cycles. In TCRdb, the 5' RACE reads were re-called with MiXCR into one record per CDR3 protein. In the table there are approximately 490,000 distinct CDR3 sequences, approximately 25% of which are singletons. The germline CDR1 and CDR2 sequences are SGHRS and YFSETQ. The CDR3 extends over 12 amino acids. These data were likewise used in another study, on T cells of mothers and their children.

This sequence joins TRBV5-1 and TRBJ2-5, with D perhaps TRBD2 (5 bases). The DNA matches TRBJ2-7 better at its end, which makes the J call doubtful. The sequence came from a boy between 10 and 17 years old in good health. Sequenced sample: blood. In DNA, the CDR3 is TGCGCCAGCAGTGGGGAGACCTACGAGCAGTACTTC. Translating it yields CASSGETYEQYF.